This TCR beta chain was recovered during a study of cytomegalovirus exposure and HLA in healthy donors. Study results and caveats: Among the most significant clusters, several appeared linked to common viral pathogens in a later analysis. In a later analysis, roughly 17,000 TCR beta sequences were associated with HLA alleles at 0.05 false discovery rate.

CDR3 length: 13 residues. The germline CDR1 and CDR2 sequences are MNHNS and SASEGT. Trimming at V came to 7 bases and at J to 4 bases, leaving 6 bases not matched to a gene. This clone showed up just a few times. Its antigen is not identified. The primer mix had 60 Vbeta and 13 Jbeta primers. Data came from immunoSEQ multiplex PCR; TCRdb stores just in-frame clones and leaves some out. Of roughly 200,000 clones listed, around three quarters are singletons. The V and J genes are TRBV6-1 and TRBJ1-2; 7 positions match TRBD1. The sequence was collected from a man younger than 45 in good health and CMV-seronegative. The sequenced sample was PBMCs. CDR3: CASTPGGPYGYTF. As DNA, the CDR3 is TGTGCCAGCACCCCAGGGGGTCCCTATGGCTACACCTTC.